These 5 T cell receptor beta chains share one sample of origin, sequenced in a study of response to subunit inactivated influenza vaccine. MiXCR, run by TCRdb on the RT-PCR reads, gives a single entry per CDR3 protein. This table holds hundreds of thousands of distinct CDR3 sequences, approximately 12% found once. The sequences come from PBMCs from blood, collected on the day of vaccination. The receptors were sampled from a man aged 50 or older who received an inactivated influenza vaccine.

The gene calls are TRBV29-1 and TRBJ2-1; possible D gene TRBD1, 5 bases. In germline, CDR1 is SQVTM, CDR2 ANQGSEA. This CDR3 has 10 residues. V dropped 5 bases and J dropped 8 bases, with 7 bases sitting between them. CDR3 bases: TGCAGCGTTATAGGGGATGAGCAGTTCTTC. Translated, it gives CSVIGDEQFF.

The chain couples TRBV6-2 or TRBV6-3 to TRBJ2-1; D is ambiguous. CDR1 and CDR2 from the germline V gene are MNHEY and SVGEGT. The CDR3 runs to 13 residues. V lost 8 bases and J lost 5, with 13 bases in between. The CDR3, as DNA: TGTGCCAGCGGCCTCCGGCAGAACAATGAGCAGTTCTTC. It encodes CASGLRQNNEQFF.

The J gene is TRBJ2-5, the V gene TRBV7-2; perhaps TRBD1 as D (6 bases). The CDR3 contains 14 residues. Germline CDR1 reads SGHTA; CDR2 reads FQGNSA. V lost 3 bases, J lost 5 bases, and 13 bases lay in between. Written as DNA, the CDR3 is TGTGCCAGCAGCTTTTATGGTACAGGGGAGACCCAGTACTTC. It codes for CASSFYGTGETQYF.

The chain uses TRBV20-1 and TRBJ2-1, with 13 bases matching TRBD2. Germline CDR1 reads DFQATT; CDR2 reads SNEGSKA (reference sequence). The CDR3 loop spans 14 amino acids. J lost 8 bases, V lost 6 bases, and 7 bases had no gene match. In DNA form, the CDR3 reads TGCAGTGCCACTAGCGGGGGGGCCGGAGATGAGCAGTTCTTC. This codes for CSATSGGAGDEQFF.

In this sample, this clonotype turned up a few times. This rearrangement joins TRBV14 to TRBJ2-1; no reliable D call. The CDR3 runs to 15 residues. The germline V gene has CDR1 SGHDN and CDR2 FVKESK. Trimming left V 1 base short and J 12 bases short, with 19 bases between. Here the CDR3 DNA reads TGTGCCAGCAGCCAAGTCGGCGGCTCGGCCAAGGGGCAGTTCTTC. Translated, it gives CASSQVGGSAKGQFF.